This T cell receptor (beta chain) appears in the sequencing data of a study of T cells in Graves' hyperthyroidism and ophthalmopathy. A note on this clonotype: Antigen unknown.

Amplification of TCR beta CDR3 regions was performed using RNA transcripts as template. TCR CDR3 underwent first-round RT-PCR with the HTBI primer set. One entry per CDR3 protein results from TCRdb running MiXCR on the multiplex PCR reads. The data show about 610,000 distinct CDR3 sequences, 15% to 20% seen once. Exclusion of patients followed from uncontrolled infection, other autoimmune disease, pregnancy or lactation. Extraction of PBMCs used 9 to 10 ml of fresh peripheral blood. The study, taken as a whole, reports: Most expanded thyroid clonotypes above 0.001 recurred in blood. Ophthalmopathy cases were set apart from stable hyperthyroidism by a 13 V-J model.

Per the germline V gene, CDR1 is DFQATT and CDR2 is SNEGSKA (reference sequence). V lost 3 bases, J lost 1 base, and 4 bases stayed unmatched. The CDR3 sequence is 14 residues long. This receptor was identified in a woman aged 40 to 50 with Graves' ophthalmopathy. The chain is built from TRBV20-1 and TRBJ2-3; 7 bases map to TRBD2. The specimen was blood. This CDR3 reads CSASWAGGTDTQYF. CDR3 in DNA: TGCAGTGCTAGTTGGGCGGGGGGCACAGATACGCAGTATTTT.